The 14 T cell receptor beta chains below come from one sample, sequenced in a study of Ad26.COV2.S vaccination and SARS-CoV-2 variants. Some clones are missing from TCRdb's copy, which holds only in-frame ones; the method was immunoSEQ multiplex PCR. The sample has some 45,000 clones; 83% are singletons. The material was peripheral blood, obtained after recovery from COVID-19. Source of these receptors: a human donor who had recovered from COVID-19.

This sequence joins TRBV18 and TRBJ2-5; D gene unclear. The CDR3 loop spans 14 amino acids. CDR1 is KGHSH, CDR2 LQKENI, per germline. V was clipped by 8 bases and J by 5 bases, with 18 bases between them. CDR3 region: CASADQPWGETQYF. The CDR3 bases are TGTGCCAGCGCAGACCAACCCTGGGGTGAGACCCAGTACTTC.

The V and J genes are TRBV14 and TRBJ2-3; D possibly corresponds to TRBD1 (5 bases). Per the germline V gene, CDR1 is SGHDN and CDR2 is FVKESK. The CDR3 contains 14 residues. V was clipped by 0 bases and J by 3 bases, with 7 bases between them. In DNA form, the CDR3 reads TGTGCCAGCAGCCAAGACAGGGCGACAGATACGCAGTATTTT. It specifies CASSQDRATDTQYF.

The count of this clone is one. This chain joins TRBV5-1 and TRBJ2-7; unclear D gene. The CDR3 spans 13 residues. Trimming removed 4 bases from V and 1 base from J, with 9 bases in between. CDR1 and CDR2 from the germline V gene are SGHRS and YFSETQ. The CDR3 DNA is TGCGCCAGCAGCAACGGCGTGTCCTACGAGCAGTACGTC. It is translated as CASSNGVSYEQYV.

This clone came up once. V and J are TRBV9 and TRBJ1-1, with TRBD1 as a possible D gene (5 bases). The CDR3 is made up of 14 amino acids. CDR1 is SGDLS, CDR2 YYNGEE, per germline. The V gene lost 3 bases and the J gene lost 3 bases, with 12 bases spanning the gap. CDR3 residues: CASSAYGGYTEAFF. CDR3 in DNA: TGTGCCAGCAGCGCTTACGGGGGATACACTGAAGCTTTCTTT.

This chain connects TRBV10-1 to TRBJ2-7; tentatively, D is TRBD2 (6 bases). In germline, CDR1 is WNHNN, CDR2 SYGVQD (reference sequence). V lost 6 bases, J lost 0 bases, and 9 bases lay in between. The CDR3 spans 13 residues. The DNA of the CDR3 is TGCGCCAGCAGCCATAGCGGCTCCTACGAGCAGTACTTC. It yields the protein CASSHSGSYEQYF.

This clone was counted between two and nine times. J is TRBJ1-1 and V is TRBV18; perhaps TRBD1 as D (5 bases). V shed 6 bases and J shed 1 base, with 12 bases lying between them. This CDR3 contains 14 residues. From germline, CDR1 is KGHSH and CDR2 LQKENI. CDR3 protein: CASSETVTNTEAFF. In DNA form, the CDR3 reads TGTGCCAGCTCCGAGACAGTGACGAACACTGAAGCTTTCTTT.

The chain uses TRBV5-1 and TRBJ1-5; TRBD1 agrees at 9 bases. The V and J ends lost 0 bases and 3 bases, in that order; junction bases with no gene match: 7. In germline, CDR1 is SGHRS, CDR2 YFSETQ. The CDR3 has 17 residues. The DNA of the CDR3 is TGCGCCAGCAGCTTGGCAGGGACAGGGATTCCCAATCAGCCCCAGCATTTT. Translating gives CASSLAGTGIPNQPQHF.

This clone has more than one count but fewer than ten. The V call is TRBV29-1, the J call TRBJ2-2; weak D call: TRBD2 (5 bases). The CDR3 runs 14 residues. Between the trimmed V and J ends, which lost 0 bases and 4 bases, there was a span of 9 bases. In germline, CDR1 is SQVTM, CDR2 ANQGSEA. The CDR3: CSVEERTPTGELFF. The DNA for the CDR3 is TGCAGCGTTGAAGAGCGGACTCCCACCGGGGAGCTGTTTTTT.

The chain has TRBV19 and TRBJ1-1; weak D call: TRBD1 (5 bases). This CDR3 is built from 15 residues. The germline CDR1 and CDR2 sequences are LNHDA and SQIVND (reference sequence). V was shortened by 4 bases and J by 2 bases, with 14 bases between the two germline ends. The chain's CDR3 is CASSKGRYYNTEAFF. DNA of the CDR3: TGTGCCAGTAGTAAGGGGAGATACTATAACACTGAAGCTTTCTTT.

The CDR3 DNA follows: TGCGCCAGCAGGGCCCTCAATAGCGGGAGGTCTTACAATGAGCAGTTCTTC. Protein: CASRALNSGRSYNEQFF. The V gene is TRBV10-2, the J gene TRBJ2-1; 10 positions match TRBD2. After removal of 6 bases from V and 4 bases from J, the junction contained 12 bases not matched to a gene. CDR1 and CDR2 from the germline V gene are WSHSY and SAAADI. The CDR3 spans 17 residues.

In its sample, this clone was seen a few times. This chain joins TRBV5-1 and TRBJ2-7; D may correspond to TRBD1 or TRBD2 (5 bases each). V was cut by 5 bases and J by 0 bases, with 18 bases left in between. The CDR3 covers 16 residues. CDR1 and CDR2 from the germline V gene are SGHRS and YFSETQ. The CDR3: CASRRALQENSYEQYF. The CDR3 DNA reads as TGCGCCAGCAGGAGGGCGTTACAGGAGAACTCCTACGAGCAGTACTTC.

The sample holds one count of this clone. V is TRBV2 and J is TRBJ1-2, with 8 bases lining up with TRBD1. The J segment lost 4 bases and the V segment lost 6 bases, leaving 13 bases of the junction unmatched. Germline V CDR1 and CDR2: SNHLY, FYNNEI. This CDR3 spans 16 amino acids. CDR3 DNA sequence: TGTGCCAGCAGGATGGGAGTAGACAGGGGCGGCTATGGCTACACCTTC. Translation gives CASRMGVDRGGYGYTF.

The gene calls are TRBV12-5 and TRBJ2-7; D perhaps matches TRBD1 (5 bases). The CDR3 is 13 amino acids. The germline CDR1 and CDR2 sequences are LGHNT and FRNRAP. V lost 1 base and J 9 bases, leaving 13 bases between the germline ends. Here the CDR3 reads CASGLDRNRAQYF. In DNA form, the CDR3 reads TGTGCTAGTGGTTTGGACAGGAACCGGGCGCAGTACTTC.

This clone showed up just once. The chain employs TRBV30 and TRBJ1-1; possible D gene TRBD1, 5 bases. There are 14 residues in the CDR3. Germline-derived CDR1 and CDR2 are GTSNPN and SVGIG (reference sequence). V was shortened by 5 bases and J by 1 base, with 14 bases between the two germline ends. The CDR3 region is CAWGTRGPNTEAFF. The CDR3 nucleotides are TGTGCCTGGGGCACTAGGGGTCCGAACACTGAAGCTTTCTTT.